The T cell receptor (beta chain) under discussion was sequenced for a study of blood T cells in healthy people across ages. The wider study: There was about one barcoded beta molecule captured by template switching per two T cells. Study results and caveats: PBMC samples, being unsorted, prevented any conclusive comparison of naive and antigen-experienced cells.

Sample-barcoded 5' priming and a J-beta primer mix drove a second PCR of about 7 to 12 cycles. A template-switch adaptor with 12 random nucleotides tagged each cDNA molecule. TCRdb re-analysed the 5' RACE reads in MiXCR, keeping a single row per CDR3 protein. In the table there are around 710,000 distinct CDR3 sequences, 43% of which are singletons. In germline, CDR1 is MNHEY, CDR2 SVGAGI. The CDR3 loop spans 17 amino acids. The V and J ends lost 0 bases and 6 bases respectively, with 19 bases between them. This clonotype was observed at least ten times. No antigen is known for it. Healthy Russian Caucasian donors spanned ages roughly 6 to 100 years.

The sequenced sample was blood. The receptor comes from a woman aged 55-70 years in good health. This chain joins TRBV6-5 and TRBJ2-3; no definite D call. Here the CDR3 reads CASSYSIRTRRSDTQYF. In DNA form, the CDR3 reads TGTGCCAGCAGTTACTCGATACGGACCCGACGCTCTGATACGCAGTATTTT.